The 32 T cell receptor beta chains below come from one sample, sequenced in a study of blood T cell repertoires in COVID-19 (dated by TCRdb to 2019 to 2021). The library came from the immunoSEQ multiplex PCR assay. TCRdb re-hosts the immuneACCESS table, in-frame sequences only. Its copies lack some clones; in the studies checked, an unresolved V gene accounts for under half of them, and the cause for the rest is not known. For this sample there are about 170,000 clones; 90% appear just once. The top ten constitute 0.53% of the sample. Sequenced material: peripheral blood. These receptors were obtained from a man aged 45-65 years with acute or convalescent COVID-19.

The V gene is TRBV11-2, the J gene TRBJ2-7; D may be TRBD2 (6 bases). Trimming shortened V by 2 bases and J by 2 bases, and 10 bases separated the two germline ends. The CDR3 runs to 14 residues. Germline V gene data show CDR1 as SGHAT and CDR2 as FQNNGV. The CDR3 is CASSLHRGAYEQYV. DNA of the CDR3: TGTGCCAGCAGCTTACACCGCGGGGCCTACGAGCAGTACGTC.

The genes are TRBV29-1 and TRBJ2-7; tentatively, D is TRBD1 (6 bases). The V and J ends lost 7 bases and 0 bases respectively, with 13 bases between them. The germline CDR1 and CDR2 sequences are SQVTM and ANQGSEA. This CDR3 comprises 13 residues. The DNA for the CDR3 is TGCAGCGCCGGACAGACCAACTCCTACGAGCAGTACTTC. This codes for CSAGQTNSYEQYF.

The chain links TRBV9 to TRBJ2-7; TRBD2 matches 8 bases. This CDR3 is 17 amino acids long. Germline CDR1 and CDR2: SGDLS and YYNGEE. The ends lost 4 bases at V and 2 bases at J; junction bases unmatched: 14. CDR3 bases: TGTGCCAGCAGCCCACGGTGGGCTAGCGGGTGCGCCTACGAGCAGTACTTC. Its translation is CASSPRWASGCAYEQYF.

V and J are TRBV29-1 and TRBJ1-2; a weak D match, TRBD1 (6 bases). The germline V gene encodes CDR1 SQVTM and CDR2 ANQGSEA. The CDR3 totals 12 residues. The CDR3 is CSHVQGGNGYTF. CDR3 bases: TGCAGTCACGTACAGGGAGGGAACGGCTACACCTTC.

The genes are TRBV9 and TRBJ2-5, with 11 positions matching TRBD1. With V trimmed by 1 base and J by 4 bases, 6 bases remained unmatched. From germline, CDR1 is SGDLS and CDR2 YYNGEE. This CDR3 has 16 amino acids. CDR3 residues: CASSVSLDRGRETQYF. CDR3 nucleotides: TGTGCCAGCAGCGTATCCCTGGACAGGGGGCGAGAGACCCAGTACTTC.

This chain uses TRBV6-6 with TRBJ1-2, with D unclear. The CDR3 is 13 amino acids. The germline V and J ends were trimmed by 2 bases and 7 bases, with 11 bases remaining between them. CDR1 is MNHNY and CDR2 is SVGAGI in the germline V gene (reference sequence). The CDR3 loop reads CASSYLGEAGYTF. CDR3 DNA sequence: TGTGCCAGCAGTTACCTGGGTGAGGCTGGCTACACCTTC.

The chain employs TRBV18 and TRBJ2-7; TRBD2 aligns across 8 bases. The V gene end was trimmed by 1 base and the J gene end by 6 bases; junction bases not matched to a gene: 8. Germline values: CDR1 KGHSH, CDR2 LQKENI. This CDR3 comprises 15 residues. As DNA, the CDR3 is TGTGCCAGCTCACCACGCGAAGCGGGAGTACTCGAGCAGTACTTC. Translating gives CASSPREAGVLEQYF.

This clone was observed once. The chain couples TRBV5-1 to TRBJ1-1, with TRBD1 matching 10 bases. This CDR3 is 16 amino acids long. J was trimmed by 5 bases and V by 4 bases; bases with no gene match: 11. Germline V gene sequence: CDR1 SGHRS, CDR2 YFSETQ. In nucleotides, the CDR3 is TGCGCCAGCAGCACAGGGACAGGGGCGCTGAGGACTGAAGCTTTCTTT. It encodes CASSTGTGALRTEAFF.

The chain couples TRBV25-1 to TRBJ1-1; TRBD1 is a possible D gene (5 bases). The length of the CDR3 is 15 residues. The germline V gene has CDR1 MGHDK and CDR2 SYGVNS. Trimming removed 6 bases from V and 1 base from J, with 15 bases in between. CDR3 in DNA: TGTGCCAGCAGGTTGGGGCGTGGTAGGAACACTGAAGCTTTCTTT. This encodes CASRLGRGRNTEAFF.

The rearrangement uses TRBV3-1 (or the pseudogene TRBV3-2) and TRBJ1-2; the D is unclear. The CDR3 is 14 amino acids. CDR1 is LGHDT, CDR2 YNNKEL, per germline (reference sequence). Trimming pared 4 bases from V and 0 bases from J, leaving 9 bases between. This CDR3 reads CASSLQKTNYGYTF. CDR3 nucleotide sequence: TGTGCCAGCAGCCTACAGAAGACTAACTATGGCTACACCTTC.

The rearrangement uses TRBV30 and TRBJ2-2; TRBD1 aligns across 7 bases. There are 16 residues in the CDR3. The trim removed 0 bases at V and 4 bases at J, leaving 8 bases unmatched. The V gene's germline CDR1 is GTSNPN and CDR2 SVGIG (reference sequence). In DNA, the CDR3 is TGTGCCTGGAGTGTAGAGACAGGGTTGAGCACCGGGGAGCTGTTTTTT. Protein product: CAWSVETGLSTGELFF.

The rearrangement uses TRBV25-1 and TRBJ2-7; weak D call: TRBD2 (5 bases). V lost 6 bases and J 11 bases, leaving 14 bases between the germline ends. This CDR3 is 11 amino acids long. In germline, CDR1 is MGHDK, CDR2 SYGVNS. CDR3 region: CASSLWGEEYF. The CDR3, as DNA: TGTGCCAGCAGCCTGTGGGGAGAGGAGTACTTC.

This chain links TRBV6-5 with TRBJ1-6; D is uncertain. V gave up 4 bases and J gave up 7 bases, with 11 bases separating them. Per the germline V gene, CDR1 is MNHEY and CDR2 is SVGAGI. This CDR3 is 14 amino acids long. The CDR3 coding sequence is TGTGCCAGCAGTTTCCTCTCCAGAAATTCACCCCTCCACTTT. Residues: CASSFLSRNSPLHF.

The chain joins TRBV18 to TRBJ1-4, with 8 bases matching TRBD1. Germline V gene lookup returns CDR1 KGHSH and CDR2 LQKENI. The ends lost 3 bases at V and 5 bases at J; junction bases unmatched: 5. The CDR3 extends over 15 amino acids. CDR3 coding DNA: TGTGCCAGCTCACCCGGACAGGGAGGAAATGAAAAACTGTTTTTT. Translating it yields CASSPGQGGNEKLFF.

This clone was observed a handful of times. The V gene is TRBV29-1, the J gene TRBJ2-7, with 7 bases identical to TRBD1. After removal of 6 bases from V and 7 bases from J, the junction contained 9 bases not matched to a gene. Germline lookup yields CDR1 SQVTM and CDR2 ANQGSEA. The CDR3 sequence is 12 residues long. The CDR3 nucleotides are TGCAGCGTGACAGGGATCGTGGGGGAGCAGTACGTC. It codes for CSVTGIVGEQYV.

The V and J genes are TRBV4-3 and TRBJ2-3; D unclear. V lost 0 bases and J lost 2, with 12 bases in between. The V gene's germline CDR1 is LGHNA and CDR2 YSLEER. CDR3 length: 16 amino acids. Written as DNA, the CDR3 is TGCGCCAGCAGCCAAGATCGGCGCGGAATCACAGATACGCAGTATTTT. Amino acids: CASSQDRRGITDTQYF.

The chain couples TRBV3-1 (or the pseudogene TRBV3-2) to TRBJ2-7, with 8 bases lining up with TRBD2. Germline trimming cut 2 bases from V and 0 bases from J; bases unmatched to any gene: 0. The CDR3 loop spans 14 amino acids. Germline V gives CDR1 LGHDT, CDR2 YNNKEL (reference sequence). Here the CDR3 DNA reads TGTGCCAGCAGCCAAAGCGGGAGCTCCTACGAGCAGTACTTC. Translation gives CASSQSGSSYEQYF.

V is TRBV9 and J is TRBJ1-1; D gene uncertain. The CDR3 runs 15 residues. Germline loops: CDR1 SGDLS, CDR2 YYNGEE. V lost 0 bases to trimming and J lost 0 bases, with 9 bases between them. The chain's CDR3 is CASSVGANMNTEAFF. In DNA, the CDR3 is TGTGCCAGCAGCGTAGGGGCAAATATGAACACTGAAGCTTTCTTT.

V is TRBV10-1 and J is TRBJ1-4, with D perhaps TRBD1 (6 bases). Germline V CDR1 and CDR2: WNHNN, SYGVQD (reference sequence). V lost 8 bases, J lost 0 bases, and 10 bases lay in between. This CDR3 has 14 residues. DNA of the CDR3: TGCGCCAGCTCCAGGGACACAACTAATGAAAAACTGTTTTTT. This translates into CASSRDTTNEKLFF.

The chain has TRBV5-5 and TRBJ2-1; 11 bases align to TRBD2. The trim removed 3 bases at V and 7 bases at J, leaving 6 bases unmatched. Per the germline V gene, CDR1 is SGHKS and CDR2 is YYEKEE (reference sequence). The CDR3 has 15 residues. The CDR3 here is CASSSLAGAINEQFF. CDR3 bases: TGTGCCAGCAGCTCACTAGCGGGGGCGATAAATGAGCAGTTCTTC.

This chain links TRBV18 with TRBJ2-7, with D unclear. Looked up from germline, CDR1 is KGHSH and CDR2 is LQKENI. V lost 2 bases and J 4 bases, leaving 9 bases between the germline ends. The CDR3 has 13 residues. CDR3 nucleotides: TGTGCCAGCTCACCAGGGTTGGAGTACGAGCAGTACGTC. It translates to CASSPGLEYEQYV.

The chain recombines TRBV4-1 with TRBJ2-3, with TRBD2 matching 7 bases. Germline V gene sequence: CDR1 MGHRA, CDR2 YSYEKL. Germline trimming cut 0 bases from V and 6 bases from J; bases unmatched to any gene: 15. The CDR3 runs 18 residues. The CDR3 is CASSQDEELAATADTQYF. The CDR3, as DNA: TGCGCCAGCAGCCAAGATGAGGAGCTAGCGGCAACAGCCGATACGCAGTATTTT.

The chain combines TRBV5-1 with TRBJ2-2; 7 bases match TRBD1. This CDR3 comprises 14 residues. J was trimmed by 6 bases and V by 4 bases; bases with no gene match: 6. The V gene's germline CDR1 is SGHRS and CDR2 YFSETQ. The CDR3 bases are TGCGCCAGCAGCAGGGGGCTAGTTTCCGGGGAGCTGTTTTTT. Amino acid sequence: CASSRGLVSGELFF.

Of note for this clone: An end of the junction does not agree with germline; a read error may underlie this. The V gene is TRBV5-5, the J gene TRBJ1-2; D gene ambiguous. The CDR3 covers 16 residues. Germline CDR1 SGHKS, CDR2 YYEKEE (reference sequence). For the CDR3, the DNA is TGTGCCAGCACCTTGAAGGAGGGAGGGCTCGACTATGGCTACACCTTC. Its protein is CASTLKEGGLDYGYTF. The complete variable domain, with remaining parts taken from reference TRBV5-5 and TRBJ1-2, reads DAGVTQSPTHLIKTRGQQVTLRCSPISGHKSVSWYQQVLGQGPQFIFQYYEKEERGRGNFPDRFSARQFPNYSSELNVNALLLGDSALYLCASTLKEGGLDYGYTFGSGTRLTVV.

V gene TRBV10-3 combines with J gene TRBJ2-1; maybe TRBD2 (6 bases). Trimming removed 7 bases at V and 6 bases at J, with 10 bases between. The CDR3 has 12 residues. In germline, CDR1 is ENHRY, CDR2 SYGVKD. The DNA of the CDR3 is TGTGCCATCAATAGCGGCTCCAATGAGCAGTTCTTC. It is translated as CAINSGSNEQFF.

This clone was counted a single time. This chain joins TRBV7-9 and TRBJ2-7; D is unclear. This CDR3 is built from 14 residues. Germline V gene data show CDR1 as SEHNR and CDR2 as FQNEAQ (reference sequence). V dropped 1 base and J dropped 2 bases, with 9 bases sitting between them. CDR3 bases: TGTGCCAGCAGCTTAGATGAGACACCCTACGAGCAGTACTTC. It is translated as CASSLDETPYEQYF. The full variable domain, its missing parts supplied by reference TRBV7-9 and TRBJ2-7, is DTGVSQNPRHKITKRGQNVTFRCDPISEHNRLYWYRQTLGQGPEFLTYFQNEAQLEKSRLLSDRFSAERPKGSFSTLEIQRTEQGDSAMYLCASSLDETPYEQYFGPGTRLTVT.

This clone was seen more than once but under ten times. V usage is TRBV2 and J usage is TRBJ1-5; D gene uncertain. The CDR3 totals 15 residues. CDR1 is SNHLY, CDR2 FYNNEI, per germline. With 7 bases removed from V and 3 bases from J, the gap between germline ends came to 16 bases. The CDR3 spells CASKPEQTNNQPQHF. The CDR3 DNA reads TGTGCCAGCAAACCGGAACAGACAAACAATCAGCCCCAGCATTTT.

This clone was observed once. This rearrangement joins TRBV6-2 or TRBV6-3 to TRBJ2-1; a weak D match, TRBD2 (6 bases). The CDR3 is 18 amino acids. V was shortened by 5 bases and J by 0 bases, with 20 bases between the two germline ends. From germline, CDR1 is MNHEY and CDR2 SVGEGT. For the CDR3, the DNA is TGTGCCAGCAGTCGGGGGTTTAGACGGGAGAGCTCCTACAATGAGCAGTTCTTC. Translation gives CASSRGFRRESSYNEQFF.

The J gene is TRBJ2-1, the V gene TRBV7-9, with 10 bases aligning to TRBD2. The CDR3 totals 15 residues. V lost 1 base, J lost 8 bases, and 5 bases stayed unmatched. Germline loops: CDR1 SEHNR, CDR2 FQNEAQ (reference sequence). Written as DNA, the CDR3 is TGTGCCAGCAGCTTAGAACTAGCGGGGACCCATGAGCAGTTCTTC. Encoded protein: CASSLELAGTHEQFF.

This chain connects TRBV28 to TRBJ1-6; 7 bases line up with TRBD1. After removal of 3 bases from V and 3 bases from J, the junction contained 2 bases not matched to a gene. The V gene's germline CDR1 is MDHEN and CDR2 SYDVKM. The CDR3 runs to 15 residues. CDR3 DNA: TGTGCCAGCAGTTTTCGGACAGGCTATAATTCACCCCTCCACTTT. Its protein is CASSFRTGYNSPLHF.

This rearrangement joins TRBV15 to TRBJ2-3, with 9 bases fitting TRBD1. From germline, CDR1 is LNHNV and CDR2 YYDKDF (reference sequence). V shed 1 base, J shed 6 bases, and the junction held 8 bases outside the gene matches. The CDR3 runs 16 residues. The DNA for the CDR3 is TGTGCCACCAGCAGAGTCCGGACAGGGGATAGGGATACGCAGTATTTT. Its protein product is CATSRVRTGDRDTQYF.

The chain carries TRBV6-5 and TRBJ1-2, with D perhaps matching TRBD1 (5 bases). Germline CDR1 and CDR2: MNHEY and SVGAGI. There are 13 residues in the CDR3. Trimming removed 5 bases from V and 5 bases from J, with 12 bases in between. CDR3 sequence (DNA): TGTGCCAGCAGTCCAGGGTCTCCATATGGCTACACCTTC. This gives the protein CASSPGSPYGYTF.